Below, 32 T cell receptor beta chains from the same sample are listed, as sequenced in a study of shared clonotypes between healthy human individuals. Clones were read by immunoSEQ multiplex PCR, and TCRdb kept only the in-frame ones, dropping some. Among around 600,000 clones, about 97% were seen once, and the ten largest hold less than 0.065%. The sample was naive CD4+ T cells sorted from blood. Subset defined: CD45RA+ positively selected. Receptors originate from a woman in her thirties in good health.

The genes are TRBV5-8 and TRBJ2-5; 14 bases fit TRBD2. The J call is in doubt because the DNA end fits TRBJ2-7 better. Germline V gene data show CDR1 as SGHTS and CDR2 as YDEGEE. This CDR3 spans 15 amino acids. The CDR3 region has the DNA TGTGCCAGCAGCTCGCGACTAGCGGGAGGGTACGAGCAGTACTTC. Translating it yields CASSSRLAGGYEQYF.

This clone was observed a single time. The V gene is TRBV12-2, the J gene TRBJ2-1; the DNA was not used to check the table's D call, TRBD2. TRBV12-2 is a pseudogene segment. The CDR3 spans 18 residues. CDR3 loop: CASRLPGGGHRSYNEQFF. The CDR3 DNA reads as TGTGCAAGTCGCCTCCCGGGAGGCGGACACCGCTCCTACAATGAGCAGTTCTTC.

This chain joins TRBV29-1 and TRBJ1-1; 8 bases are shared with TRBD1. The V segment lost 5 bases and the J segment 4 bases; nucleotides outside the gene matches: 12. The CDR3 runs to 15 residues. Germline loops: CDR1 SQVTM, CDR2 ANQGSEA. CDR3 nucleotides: TGCAGCGTTCACCGAGGACAGGGCCGTTTCACTGAAGCTTTCTTT. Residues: CSVHRGQGRFTEAFF. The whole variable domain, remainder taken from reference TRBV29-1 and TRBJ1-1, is SAVISQKPSRDICQRGTSLTIQCQVDSQVTMMFWYRQQPGQSLTLIATANQGSEATYESGFVIDKFPISRPNLTFSTLTVSNMSPEDSSIYLCSVHRGQGRFTEAFFGQGTRLTVV.

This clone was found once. CDR3 in DNA: TGCGCCAGCAGGGAGAGTGCAACTAATGAAAAACTGTTTTTT. As protein: CASRESATNEKLFF. The chain combines TRBV5-1 with TRBJ1-4, with D unresolved. The CDR3 loop spans 14 amino acids. Germline V gene data show CDR1 as SGHRS and CDR2 as YFSETQ. Trimming removed 5 bases from V and 0 bases from J, with 8 bases in between. The full variable domain, with the rest looked up from reference TRBV5-1 and TRBJ1-4, is KAGVTQTPRYLIKTRGQQVTLSCSPISGHRSVSWYQQTPGQGLQFLFEYFSETQRNKGNFPGRFSGRQFSNSRSEMNVSTLELGDSALYLCASRESATNEKLFFGSGTQLSVL.

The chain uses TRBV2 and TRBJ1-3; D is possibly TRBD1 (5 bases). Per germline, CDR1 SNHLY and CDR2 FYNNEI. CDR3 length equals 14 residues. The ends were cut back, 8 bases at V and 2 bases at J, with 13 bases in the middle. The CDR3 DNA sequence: TGTGCCAGCCACCCGGGGGGAACTGGAAACACCATATATTTT. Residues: CASHPGGTGNTIYF.

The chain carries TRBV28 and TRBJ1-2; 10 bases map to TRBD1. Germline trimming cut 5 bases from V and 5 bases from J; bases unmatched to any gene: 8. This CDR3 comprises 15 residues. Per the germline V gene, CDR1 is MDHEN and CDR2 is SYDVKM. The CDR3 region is CASSEDRGVRYGYTF. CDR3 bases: TGTGCCAGCAGTGAGGACAGGGGGGTCAGGTATGGCTACACCTTC.

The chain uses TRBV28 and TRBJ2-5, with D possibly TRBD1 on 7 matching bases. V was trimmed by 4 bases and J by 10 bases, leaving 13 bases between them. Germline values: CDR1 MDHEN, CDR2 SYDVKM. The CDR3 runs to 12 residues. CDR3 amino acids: CASSSQGGLQYF. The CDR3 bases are TGTGCCAGCAGTTCCCAGGGGGGCCTCCAGTACTTC.

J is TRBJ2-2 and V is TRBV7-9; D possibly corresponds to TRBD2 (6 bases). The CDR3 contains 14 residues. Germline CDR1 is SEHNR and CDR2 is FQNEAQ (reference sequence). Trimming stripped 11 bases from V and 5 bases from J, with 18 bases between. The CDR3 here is CAHKEGKPTGELFF. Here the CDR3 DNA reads TGTGCCCACAAGGAGGGAAAACCGACCGGGGAGCTGTTTTTT.

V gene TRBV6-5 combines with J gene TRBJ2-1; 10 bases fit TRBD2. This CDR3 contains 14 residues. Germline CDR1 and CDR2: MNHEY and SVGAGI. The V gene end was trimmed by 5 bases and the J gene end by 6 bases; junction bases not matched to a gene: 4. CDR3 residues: CASSNVAGGNEQFF. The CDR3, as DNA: TGTGCCAGCAGTAACGTAGCGGGAGGCAATGAGCAGTTCTTC.

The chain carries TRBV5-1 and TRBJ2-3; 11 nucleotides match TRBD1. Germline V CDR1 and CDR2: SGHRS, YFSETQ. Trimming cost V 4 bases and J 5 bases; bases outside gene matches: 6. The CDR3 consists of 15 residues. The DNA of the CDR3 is TGCGCCAGCAGCGCCGGGACAGGGGGGCGAGATACGCAGTATTTT. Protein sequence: CASSAGTGGRDTQYF.

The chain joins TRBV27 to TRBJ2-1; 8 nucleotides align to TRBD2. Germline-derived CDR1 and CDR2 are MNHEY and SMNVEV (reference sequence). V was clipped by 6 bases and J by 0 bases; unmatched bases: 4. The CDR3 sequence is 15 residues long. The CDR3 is CASRISGNSYNEQFF. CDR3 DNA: TGTGCCAGCAGAATTAGCGGGAACTCCTACAATGAGCAGTTCTTC.

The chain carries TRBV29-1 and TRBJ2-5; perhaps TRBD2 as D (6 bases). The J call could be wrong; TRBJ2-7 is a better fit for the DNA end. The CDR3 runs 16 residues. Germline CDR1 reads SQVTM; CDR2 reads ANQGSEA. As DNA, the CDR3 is TGCAGCGTTGAACTCCCTAGGGACTTTCGCTCCTACGAGCAGTACTTC. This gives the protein CSVELPRDFRSYEQYF.

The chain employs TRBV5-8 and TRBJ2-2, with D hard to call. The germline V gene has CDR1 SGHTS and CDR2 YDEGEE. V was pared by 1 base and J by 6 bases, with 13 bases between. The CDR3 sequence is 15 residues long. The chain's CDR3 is CASSLNLGHSGELFF. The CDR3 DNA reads TGTGCCAGCAGCTTGAATCTGGGCCACTCCGGGGAGCTGTTTTTT.

CDR3 loop: CASSSDTGGNSPLHF. Written as DNA, the CDR3 is TGTGCCAGTAGTTCTGATACAGGGGGCAATTCACCCCTCCACTTT. The V call is TRBV19, the J call TRBJ1-6, with 9 bases identical to TRBD1. J was trimmed by 7 bases and V by 5 bases; bases with no gene match: 6. Germline CDR1 and CDR2: LNHDA and SQIVND (reference sequence). This CDR3 has 15 amino acids. Complete variable domain (other parts from reference TRBV19 and TRBJ1-6): DGGITQSPKYLFRKEGQNVTLSCEQNLNHDAMYWYRQDPGQGLRLIYYSQIVNDFQKGDIAEGYSVSREKKESFPLTVTSAQKNPTAFYLCASSSDTGGNSPLHFGNGTRLTVT.

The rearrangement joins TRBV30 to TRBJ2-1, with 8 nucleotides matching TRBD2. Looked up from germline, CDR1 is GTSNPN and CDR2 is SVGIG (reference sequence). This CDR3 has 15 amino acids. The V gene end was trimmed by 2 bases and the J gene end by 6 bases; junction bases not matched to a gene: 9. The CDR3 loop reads CAWSHAGGTLNEQFF. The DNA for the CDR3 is TGTGCCTGGAGTCATGCGGGAGGAACCCTCAATGAGCAGTTCTTC.

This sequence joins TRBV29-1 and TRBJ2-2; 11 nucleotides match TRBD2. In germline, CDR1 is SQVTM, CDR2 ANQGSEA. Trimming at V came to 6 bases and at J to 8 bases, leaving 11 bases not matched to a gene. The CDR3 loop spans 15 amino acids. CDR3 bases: TGCAGCGTGCGACTAGCGGGAAGCCTTCGGGGGGAGCTGTTTTTT. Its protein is CSVRLAGSLRGELFF.

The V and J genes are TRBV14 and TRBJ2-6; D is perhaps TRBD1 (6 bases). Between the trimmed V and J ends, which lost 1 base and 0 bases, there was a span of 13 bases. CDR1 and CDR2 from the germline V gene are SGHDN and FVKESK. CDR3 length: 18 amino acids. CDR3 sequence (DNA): TGTGCCAGCAGCCAAGGCCGGACAGTTTACTCTGGGGCCAACGTCCTGACTTTC. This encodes CASSQGRTVYSGANVLTF.

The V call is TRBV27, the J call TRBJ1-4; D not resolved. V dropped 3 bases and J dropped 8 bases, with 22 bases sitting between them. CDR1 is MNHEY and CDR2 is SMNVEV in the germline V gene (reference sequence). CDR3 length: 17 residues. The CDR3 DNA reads TGTGCCAGCAGTTTTGAGGGAACGGGAAACTATTTAGAAAAACTGTTTTTT. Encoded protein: CASSFEGTGNYLEKLFF. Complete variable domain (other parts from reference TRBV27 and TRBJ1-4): EAQVTQNPRYLITVTGKKLTVTCSQNMNHEYMSWYRQDPGLGLRQIYYSMNVEVTDKGDVPEGYKVSRKEKRNFPLILESPSPNQTSLYFCASSFEGTGNYLEKLFFGSGTQLSVL.

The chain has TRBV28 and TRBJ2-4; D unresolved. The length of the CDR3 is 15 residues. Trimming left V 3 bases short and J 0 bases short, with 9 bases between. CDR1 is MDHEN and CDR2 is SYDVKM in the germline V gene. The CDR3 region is CASSFSRPAKNIQYF. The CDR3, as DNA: TGTGCCAGCAGTTTTTCCAGGCCAGCCAAAAACATTCAGTACTTC.

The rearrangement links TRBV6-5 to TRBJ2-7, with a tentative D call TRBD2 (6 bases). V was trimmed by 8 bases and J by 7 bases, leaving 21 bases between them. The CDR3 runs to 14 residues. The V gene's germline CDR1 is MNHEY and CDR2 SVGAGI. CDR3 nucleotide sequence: TGTGCCAGCCGGCGGACTATTACCCCTTGGGAGCAGTACTTC. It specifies CASRRTITPWEQYF.

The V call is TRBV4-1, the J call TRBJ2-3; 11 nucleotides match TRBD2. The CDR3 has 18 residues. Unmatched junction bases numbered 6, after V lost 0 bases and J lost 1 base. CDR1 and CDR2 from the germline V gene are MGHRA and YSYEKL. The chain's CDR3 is CASSQDSGTSGGTDTQYF. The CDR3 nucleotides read TGCGCCAGCAGCCAAGACTCCGGGACTAGCGGAGGCACAGATACGCAGTATTTT.

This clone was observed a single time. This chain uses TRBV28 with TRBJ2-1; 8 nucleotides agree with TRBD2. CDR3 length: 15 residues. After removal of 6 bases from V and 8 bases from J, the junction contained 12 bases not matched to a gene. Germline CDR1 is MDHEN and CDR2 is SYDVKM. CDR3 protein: CASRILSGSRDEQFF. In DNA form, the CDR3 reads TGTGCCAGCAGGATACTGAGCGGGAGTAGGGATGAGCAGTTCTTC. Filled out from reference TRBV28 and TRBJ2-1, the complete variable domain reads DVKVTQSSRYLVKRTGEKVFLECVQDMDHENMFWYRQDPGLGLRLIYFSYDVKMKEKGDIPEGYSVSREKKERFSLILESASTNQTSMYLCASRILSGSRDEQFFGPGTRLTVL.

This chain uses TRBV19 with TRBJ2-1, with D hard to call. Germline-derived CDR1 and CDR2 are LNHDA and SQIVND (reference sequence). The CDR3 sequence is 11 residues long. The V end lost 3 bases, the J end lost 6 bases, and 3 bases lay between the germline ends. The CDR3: CASSMLNEQFF. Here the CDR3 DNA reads TGTGCCAGTAGTATGCTCAATGAGCAGTTCTTC.

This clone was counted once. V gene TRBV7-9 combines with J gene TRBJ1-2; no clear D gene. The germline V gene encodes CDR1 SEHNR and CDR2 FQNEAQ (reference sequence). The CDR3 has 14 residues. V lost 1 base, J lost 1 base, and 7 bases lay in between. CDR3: CASSLEENNYGYTF. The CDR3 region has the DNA TGTGCCAGCAGCTTAGAGGAGAATAACTATGGCTACACCTTC.

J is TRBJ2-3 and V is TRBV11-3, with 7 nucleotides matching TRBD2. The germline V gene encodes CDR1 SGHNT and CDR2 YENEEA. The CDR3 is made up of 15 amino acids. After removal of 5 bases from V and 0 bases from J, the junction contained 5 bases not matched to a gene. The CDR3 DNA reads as TGTGCCAGCAGCCTCTCGGGACTAAGCACAGATACGCAGTATTTT. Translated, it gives CASSLSGLSTDTQYF.

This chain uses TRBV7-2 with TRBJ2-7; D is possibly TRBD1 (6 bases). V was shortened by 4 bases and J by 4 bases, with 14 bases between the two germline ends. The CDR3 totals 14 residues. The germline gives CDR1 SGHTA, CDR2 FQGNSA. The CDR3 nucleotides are TGTGCCAGCAGCTCAACAACAGGGATTTACGAGCAGTACTTC. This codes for CASSSTTGIYEQYF.

CDR3 sequence (DNA): TGTGCCAGCAGCGCCCTGAGTAGCGGGATTGTTGGGGAGCAGTTCTTC. This encodes CASSALSSGIVGEQFF. This sequence joins TRBV2 and TRBJ2-1; TRBD2 aligns across 8 bases. The CDR3 sequence is 16 residues long. V shed 6 bases and J 10 bases; nucleotides not matched to a gene: 17. Germline V lookup: CDR1 SNHLY, CDR2 FYNNEI.

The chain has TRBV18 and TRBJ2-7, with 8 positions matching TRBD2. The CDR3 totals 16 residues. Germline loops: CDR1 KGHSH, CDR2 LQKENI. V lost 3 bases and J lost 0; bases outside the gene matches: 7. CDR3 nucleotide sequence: TGTGCCAGCTCACCGGAGGCGGGAGGCTTCTCCTACGAGCAGTACTTC. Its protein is CASSPEAGGFSYEQYF. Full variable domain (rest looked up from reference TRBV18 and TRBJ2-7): NAGVMQNPRHLVRRRGQEARLRCSPMKGHSHVYWYRQLPEEGLKFMVYLQKENIIDESGMPKERFSAEFPKEGPSILRIQQVVRGDSAAYFCASSPEAGGFSYEQYFGPGTRLTVT.

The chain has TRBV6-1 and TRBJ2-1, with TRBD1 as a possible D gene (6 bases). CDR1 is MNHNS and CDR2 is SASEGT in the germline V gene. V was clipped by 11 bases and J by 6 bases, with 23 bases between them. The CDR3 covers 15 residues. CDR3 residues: CAAGRTEGWVNEQFF. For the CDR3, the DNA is TGTGCCGCCGGACGGACAGAGGGATGGGTCAATGAGCAGTTCTTC.

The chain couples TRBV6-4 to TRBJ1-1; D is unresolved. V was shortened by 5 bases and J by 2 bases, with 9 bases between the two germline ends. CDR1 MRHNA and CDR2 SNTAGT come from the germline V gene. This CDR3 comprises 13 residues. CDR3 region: CASSRVGNTEAFF. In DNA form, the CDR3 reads TGTGCCAGCAGTCGAGTGGGCAACACTGAAGCTTTCTTT.

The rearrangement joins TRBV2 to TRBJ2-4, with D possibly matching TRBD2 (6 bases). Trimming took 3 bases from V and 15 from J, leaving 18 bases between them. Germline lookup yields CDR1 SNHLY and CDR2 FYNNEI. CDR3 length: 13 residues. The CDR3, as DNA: TGTGCCAGCAGTGATACGGGAGCCCACCGTCGGTACTTC. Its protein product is CASSDTGAHRRYF. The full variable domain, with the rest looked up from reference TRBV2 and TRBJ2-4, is EPEVTQTPSHQVTQMGQEVILRCVPISNHLYFYWYRQILGQKVEFLVSFYNNEISEKSEIFDDQFSVERPDGSNFTLKIRSTKLEDSAMYFCASSDTGAHRRYFGAGTRLSVL.

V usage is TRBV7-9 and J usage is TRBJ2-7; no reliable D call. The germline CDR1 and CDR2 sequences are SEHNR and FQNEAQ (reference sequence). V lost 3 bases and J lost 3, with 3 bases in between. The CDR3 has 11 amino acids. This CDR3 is CASSFDYEQYF. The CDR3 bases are TGTGCCAGCAGCTTCGACTACGAGCAGTACTTC.